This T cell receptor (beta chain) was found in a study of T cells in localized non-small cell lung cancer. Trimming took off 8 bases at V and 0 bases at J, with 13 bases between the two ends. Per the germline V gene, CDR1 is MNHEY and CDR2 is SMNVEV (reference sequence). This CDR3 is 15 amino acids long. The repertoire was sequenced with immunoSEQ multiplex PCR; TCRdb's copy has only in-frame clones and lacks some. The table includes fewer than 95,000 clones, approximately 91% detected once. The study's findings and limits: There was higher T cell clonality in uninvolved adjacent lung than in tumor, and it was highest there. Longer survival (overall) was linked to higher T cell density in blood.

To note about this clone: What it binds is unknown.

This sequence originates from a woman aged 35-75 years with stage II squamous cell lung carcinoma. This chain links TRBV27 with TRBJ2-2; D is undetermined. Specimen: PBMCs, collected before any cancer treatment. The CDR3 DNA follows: TGTGCCAGCTGCTCTGGCAGGACGAACACCGGGGAGCTGTTTTTT. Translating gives CASCSGRTNTGELFF.